The 19 T cell receptor beta chains given below trace back to one sample, sequenced in a study of blood T cell repertoires in COVID-19. The table came from immunoSEQ multiplex PCR; TCRdb's copy has only in-frame clones and leaves some out. In the table there are roughly 230,000 clones, 80% to 90% of which are singletons. Sequenced material: peripheral blood. Receptors were obtained from a man aged 35 to 55 with active or convalescent COVID-19.

The chain carries TRBV30 and TRBJ1-1; TRBD1 is a possible D gene (6 bases). CDR3 length equals 13 residues. From germline, CDR1 is GTSNPN and CDR2 SVGIG (reference sequence). V lost 5 bases and J 0 bases, leaving 10 bases between the germline ends. The CDR3 protein is CAWDRQVNTEAFF. The DNA for the CDR3 is TGTGCCTGGGACCGACAGGTGAACACTGAAGCTTTCTTT.

The gene calls are TRBV4-1 and TRBJ2-7, with 9 bases fitting TRBD2. The CDR3 covers 17 residues. Germline-derived CDR1 and CDR2 are MGHRA and YSYEKL. After removal of 0 bases from V and 6 bases from J, the junction contained 12 bases not matched to a gene. The CDR3 region is CASSQDLGGRAMGEQYF. CDR3 bases: TGCGCCAGCAGCCAAGATCTGGGCGGGAGGGCGATGGGCGAGCAGTACTTC.

The rearrangement joins TRBV11-3 to TRBJ2-5; TRBD2 might be the D (7 bases). The V gene's germline CDR1 is SGHNT and CDR2 YENEEA. The CDR3 extends over 17 amino acids. Between the trimmed V and J ends, which lost 1 base and 5 bases, there was a span of 20 bases. Written as DNA, the CDR3 is TGTGCCAGCAGCTTAGTAGGCGGGGGCGCCCCCTACGAGACCCAGTACTTC. Translation gives CASSLVGGGAPYETQYF.

V is TRBV27 and J is TRBJ2-1; D perhaps matches TRBD2 (5 bases). V lost 6 bases and J lost 8, with 8 bases in between. CDR1 and CDR2 (germline): MNHEY, SMNVEV (reference sequence). The CDR3 has 11 residues. CDR3 protein: CASRRTDEQFF. The CDR3 DNA is TGTGCCAGCAGGAGGACTGATGAGCAGTTCTTC.

The chain combines TRBV6-2 or TRBV6-3 with TRBJ1-5; D gene ambiguous. The V and J ends lost 1 base and 1 base respectively, with 5 bases between them. CDR3 length: 14 amino acids. Germline V lookup: CDR1 MNHEY, CDR2 SVGEGT. The CDR3 region is CASSYYGSNQPQHF. The CDR3 DNA sequence: TGTGCCAGCAGTTACTACGGGAGCAATCAGCCCCAGCATTTT.

The genes are TRBV30 and TRBJ1-6, with TRBD1 as a possible D gene (6 bases). CDR3 size: 16 residues. The V end was cut by 1 base, the J end by 5 bases, with 15 bases between. Per germline, CDR1 GTSNPN and CDR2 SVGIG (reference sequence). The CDR3 coding sequence is TGTGCCTGGAGTGCTATGGGGGCTTTTCATAATTCACCCCTCCACTTT. This encodes CAWSAMGAFHNSPLHF.

There are a few counts of this clone. This chain links TRBV4-1 with TRBJ2-1; the match to TRBD2 covers 10 bases. The CDR3 loop spans 17 amino acids. Germline lookup yields CDR1 MGHRA and CDR2 YSYEKL. V gave up 4 bases and J gave up 2 bases; unmatched junction bases: 8. The CDR3 reads CASSRGGLAITYNEQFF. CDR3 DNA sequence: TGCGCCAGCAGCCGGGGGGGACTAGCGATTACCTACAATGAGCAGTTCTTC.

This sequence joins TRBV19 and TRBJ2-7, with D possibly TRBD2 on 5 matching bases. Germline-derived CDR1 and CDR2 are LNHDA and SQIVND (reference sequence). CDR3 size: 14 residues. The germline V and J ends were trimmed by 0 bases and 0 bases, with 6 bases remaining between them. CDR3: CASSIEGSSYEQYF. Here the CDR3 DNA reads TGTGCCAGTAGTATAGAGGGGAGCTCCTACGAGCAGTACTTC.

This clone was counted only a few times. The rearrangement links TRBV9 to TRBJ1-2, with D maybe TRBD1 (5 bases). CDR1 SGDLS and CDR2 YYNGEE come from the germline V gene. The CDR3 has 16 residues. The V end lost 3 bases, the J end lost 4 bases, and 19 bases lay between the germline ends. CDR3 DNA: TGTGCCAGCAGCGGGAGGGGTCAGTCGGTAGGCTATGGCTACACCTTC. Translation: CASSGRGQSVGYGYTF.

This chain uses TRBV19 with TRBJ2-5, with D possibly matching TRBD1 (5 bases). In germline, CDR1 is LNHDA, CDR2 SQIVND (reference sequence). CDR3 length: 14 residues. The V gene lost 1 base and the J gene lost 9 bases, with 15 bases spanning the gap. CDR3 nucleotides: TGTGCCAGTAGTATAGGGCCAGGGATTTGGCCCCAGTACTTC. Its protein is CASSIGPGIWPQYF.

This rearrangement joins TRBV5-1 to TRBJ2-2, with D perhaps TRBD1 (6 bases). Germline V gene lookup returns CDR1 SGHRS and CDR2 YFSETQ. The CDR3 spans 16 residues. Trimming took off 3 bases at V and 1 base at J, with 13 bases between the two ends. The CDR3: CASSSRTDRNTGELFF. The CDR3 nucleotides read TGCGCCAGCAGCTCCCGGACAGACCGGAACACCGGGGAGCTGTTTTTT.

The rearrangement joins TRBV18 to TRBJ2-3; 8 bases line up with TRBD2. The V gene end was trimmed by 6 bases and the J gene end by 3 bases; junction bases not matched to a gene: 11. Per germline, CDR1 KGHSH and CDR2 LQKENI. The CDR3 loop spans 16 amino acids. CDR3 nucleotides: TGTGCCAGCTCCAGAACCGGGACTAGGGGAACAGATACGCAGTATTTT. Its protein is CASSRTGTRGTDTQYF.

The chain is built from TRBV5-6 and TRBJ1-2, with 7 bases fitting TRBD1. The junction had 9 bases not matched to a gene; V was cut back by 6 bases and J by 4 bases. CDR3 length: 14 residues. Germline V CDR1 and CDR2: SGHDT, YYEEEE. In nucleotides, the CDR3 is TGTGCCAGCACCAAAGGACAGGCGGCCTATGGCTACACCTTC. This sequence encodes CASTKGQAAYGYTF.

The chain has TRBV27 and TRBJ1-2; TRBD1 agrees at 11 bases. The V and J ends lost 2 bases and 7 bases, in that order; junction bases with no gene match: 3. Germline CDR1 is MNHEY and CDR2 is SMNVEV (reference sequence). This CDR3 has 14 amino acids. Written as DNA, the CDR3 is TGTGCCAGCAGTTTAAGGGGACAGGGGGGTGGCTACACCTTC. This encodes CASSLRGQGGGYTF.

The chain uses TRBV24-1 and TRBJ2-7; D gene uncertain. The CDR3 has 13 amino acids. Per the germline V gene, CDR1 is KGHDR and CDR2 is SFDVKD. Trimming left V 4 bases short and J 4 bases short, with 10 bases between. The CDR3 loop reads CATSDPERYEQYF. The CDR3 DNA reads TGTGCCACCAGTGACCCAGAAAGATACGAGCAGTACTTC.

J is TRBJ2-7 and V is TRBV9, with D unresolved. Germline V gene lookup returns CDR1 SGDLS and CDR2 YYNGEE. The V and J ends lost 3 bases and 2 bases respectively, with 6 bases between them. CDR3 length: 12 amino acids. The CDR3 region has the DNA TGTGCCAGCAGCGGACACGCCTACGAGCAGTACTTC. The encoded protein is CASSGHAYEQYF.

The J gene is TRBJ2-7, the V gene TRBV5-1, with 12 bases aligning to TRBD2. The germline gives CDR1 SGHRS, CDR2 YFSETQ. The V gene end was trimmed by 4 bases and the J gene end by 4 bases; junction bases not matched to a gene: 6. The CDR3 length is 15 residues. The CDR3 loop is CASSRPTSGGYEQYF. The CDR3 DNA is TGCGCCAGCAGCCGTCCGACTAGCGGGGGTTACGAGCAGTACTTC.

The chain has TRBV12-3 or TRBV12-4 and TRBJ1-2, with D perhaps TRBD1 (6 bases). The V and J ends lost 6 bases and 2 bases respectively, with 7 bases between them. The CDR3 contains 12 residues. Here the CDR3 DNA reads TGTGCCAGCAGGGGGGCCAACTATGGCTACACCTTC. Its translation: CASRGANYGYTF.

V gene TRBV6-5 combines with J gene TRBJ1-6; no reliable D call. The germline CDR1 and CDR2 sequences are MNHEY and SVGAGI. CDR3 length: 12 residues. V lost 6 bases and J 10 bases, leaving 10 bases between the germline ends. The CDR3 sequence is CASSRLESPLHF. Written as DNA, the CDR3 is TGTGCCAGCAGCCGATTGGAGTCACCCCTCCACTTT.